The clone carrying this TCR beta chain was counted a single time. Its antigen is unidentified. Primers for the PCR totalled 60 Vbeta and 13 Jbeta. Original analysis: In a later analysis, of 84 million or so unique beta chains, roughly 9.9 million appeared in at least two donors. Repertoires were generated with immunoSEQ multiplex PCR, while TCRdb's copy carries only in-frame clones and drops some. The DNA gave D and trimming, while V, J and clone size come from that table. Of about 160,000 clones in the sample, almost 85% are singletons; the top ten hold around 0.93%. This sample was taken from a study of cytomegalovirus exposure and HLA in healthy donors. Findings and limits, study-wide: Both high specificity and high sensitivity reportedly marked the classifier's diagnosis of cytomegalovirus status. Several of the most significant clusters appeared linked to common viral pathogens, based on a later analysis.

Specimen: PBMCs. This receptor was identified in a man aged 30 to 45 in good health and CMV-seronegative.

CDR3 amino acids: CASSKWPPPYEQYF. As DNA, the CDR3 is TGTGCCAGCAGTAAATGGCCCCCCCCCTACGAGCAGTACTTC. The chain uses TRBV28 and TRBJ2-7; D not resolved. Germline CDR1 and CDR2: MDHEN and SYDVKM. CDR3 length: 14 amino acids. Between the trimmed V and J ends, which lost 5 bases and 2 bases, there was a span of 13 bases.